This T cell receptor (beta chain) was documented in a study of blood T cell repertoires in COVID-19. As for the study in general: Collection of acute and convalescent COVID-19 samples took place in the United States, Italy and Spain. T cells, B-cell-depleted T cells, or PBMCs provided the cDNA or gDNA that served as material.

In the study's own analysis: Quantification of nucleated cells was approximated via reference gene primer amplification. Method: immunoSEQ multiplex PCR; TCRdb's copy keeps in-frame clones and lacks some. V, J and clone size are those of that table, while D and trimming were read from the DNA. The sample holds over 95,000 clones, around 83% seen once. This clone was found once. This CDR3 has 17 residues. Germline V lookup: CDR1 SGDLS, CDR2 YYNGEE. Trimming removed 0 bases from V and 6 bases from J; junction bases left unmatched: 13. The chain links TRBV9 to TRBJ2-5, with TRBD2 identical over 8 bases. Material: peripheral blood. The clonotype comes from a man aged 40-49 years with acute or convalescent COVID-19. The CDR3 sequence is CASSVAGIAGFEQTQYF. The CDR3 bases are TGTGCCAGCAGCGTAGCAGGGATAGCGGGGTTTGAACAGACCCAGTACTTC.